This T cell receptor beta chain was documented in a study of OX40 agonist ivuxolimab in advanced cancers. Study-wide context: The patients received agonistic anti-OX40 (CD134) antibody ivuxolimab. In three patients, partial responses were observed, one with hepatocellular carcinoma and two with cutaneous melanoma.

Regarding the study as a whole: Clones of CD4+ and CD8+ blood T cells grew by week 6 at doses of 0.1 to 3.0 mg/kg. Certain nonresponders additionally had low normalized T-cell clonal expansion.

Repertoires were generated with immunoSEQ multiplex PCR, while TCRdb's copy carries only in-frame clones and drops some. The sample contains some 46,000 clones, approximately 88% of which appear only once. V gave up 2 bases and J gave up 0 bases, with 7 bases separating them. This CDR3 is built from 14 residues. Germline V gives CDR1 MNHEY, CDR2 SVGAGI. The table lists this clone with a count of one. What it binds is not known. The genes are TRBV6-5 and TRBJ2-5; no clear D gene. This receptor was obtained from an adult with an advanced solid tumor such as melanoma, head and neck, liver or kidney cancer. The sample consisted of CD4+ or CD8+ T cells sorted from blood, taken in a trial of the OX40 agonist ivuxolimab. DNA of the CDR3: TGTGCCAGCAGTTACAATCAGAACCAAGAGACCCAGTACTTC. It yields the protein CASSYNQNQETQYF.